Listed below are T cell receptor beta chains from one sample, sequenced in a study of blood T cell repertoires in COVID-19. Clones were read by immunoSEQ multiplex PCR, and TCRdb kept only the in-frame ones, dropping some. The sample records tens of thousands of clones, about 87% being singletons. Input material: peripheral blood. The origin of the receptors is a human donor in a cohort sampled during active COVID-19. CDR3s include the opening cysteine and the closing phenylalanine or tryptophan. The D gene is left open where the match is weak. Expanded clones get a size class; other rows say once, few or many, or leave the size out.

>TRBJ1-2|TRBV6-5|NA|NA
CASRGGVAYF
TGTGCCAGCCGGGGGGGGGTCGCCTACTTC
>TRBJ1-1|TRBV20-1|once|NA
CSALRNPEAFF
TGCAGTGCTCTCAGGAACCCTGAAGCTTTCTTT
>TRBJ2-5|TRBV24-1|NA|NA
CATSDQGSGQETQYF
TGTGCCACCAGTGATCAGGGATCGGGCCAAGAGACCCAGTACTTC
>TRBJ1-5|TRBV27|NA|NA
CASSSHQGQPQHF
TGTGCCAGCAGTTCCCATCAGGGACAGCCCCAGCATTTT
>TRBJ1-2|TRBV2|NA|NA
CASRGGSNYGYTF
TGTGCCAGCAGGGGGGGATCGAACTATGGCTACACCTTC
>TRBJ1-6|TRBV10-3|few|NA
CAINGGLNSPLHF
TGTGCCATCAATGGGGGCCTCAATTCACCCCTCCACTTT
>TRBJ2-1|TRBV4-1|NA|NA
CASSLVMDTYNEQFF
TGCGCCAGCAGCCTAGTTATGGACACCTACAATGAGCAGTTCTTC
>TRBJ1-1|TRBV4-2|NA|NA
CASSQDWAQNTEAFF
TGTGCCAGCAGCCAAGATTGGGCCCAGAACACTGAAGCTTTCTTT
>TRBJ1-2|TRBV3-1/TRBV3-2|few|NA
CASSQQDYGYTF
TGTGCCAGCAGCCAACAGGACTATGGCTACACCTTC
>TRBJ1-6|TRBV5-4|NA|TRBD1
CASSGDRVNSPLHF
TGTGCCAGCAGCGGGGACAGGGTGAATTCACCCCTCCACTTT
>TRBJ1-6|TRBV11-2|NA|NA
CASSLAATPYNSPLHF
TGTGCCAGCAGCTTAGCGGCGACACCATATAATTCACCCCTCCACTTT
>TRBJ2-1|TRBV4-3|NA|TRBD2
CASSQESGGGYNEQFF
TGCGCCAGCAGCCAAGAATCGGGCGGGGGGTACAATGAGCAGTTCTTC
>TRBJ1-6|TRBV7-3|NA|NA
CASSPQPGIGSPLHF
TGTGCCAGCAGCCCTCAACCAGGGATAGGTTCACCCCTCCACTTT
>TRBJ2-2|TRBV29-1|NA|NA
CSGPGELFF
TGCAGCGGACCTGGGGAGCTGTTTTTT
>TRBJ2-7|TRBV7-2|NA|NA
CASSPGGYEQYF
TGTGCCAGCAGCCCCGGGGGTTACGAGCAGTACTTC
>TRBJ1-1|TRBV18|NA|NA
CASSPRRNTEAFF
TGTGCCAGCTCACCACGGAGGAACACTGAAGCTTTCTTT
>TRBJ1-5|TRBV6-6|NA|TRBD1
CASSSRTGVKQPQHF
TGTGCCAGCAGCTCCCGGACAGGGGTAAAACAGCCCCAGCATTTT
>TRBJ1-5|TRBV28|NA|NA
CASRPSPGTSYLSNQPQHF
TGTGCCAGCAGACCTTCGCCTGGGACATCTTACCTCAGCAATCAGCCCCAGCATTTT
>TRBJ2-7|TRBV20-1|NA|NA
CSASPGWSYEQYF
TGCAGTGCTAGTCCAGGGTGGTCCTACGAGCAGTACTTC
>TRBJ2-1|TRBV18|NA|TRBD2
CASSPYSGASYNEQFF
TGTGCCAGCTCACCTTATAGCGGGGCCTCCTACAATGAGCAGTTCTTC
>TRBJ1-2|TRBV9|NA|TRBD1
CASSARDSLNYGYTF
TGTGCCAGCAGCGCCCGGGACAGCTTAAACTATGGCTACACCTTC
>TRBJ1-1|TRBV28|NA|NA
CASSLMGGRARNTEAFF
TGTGCCAGCAGTTTAATGGGGGGTCGGGCCAGGAACACTGAAGCTTTCTTT
>TRBJ2-7|TRBV11-2|NA|NA
CASRPSSPDEQYF
TGTGCCAGCAGGCCTTCTAGCCCGGACGAGCAGTACTTC
>TRBJ2-6|TRBV4-2|NA|NA
CASSRKGSGANVLTF
TGTGCCAGCAGCCGGAAGGGGTCTGGGGCCAACGTCCTGACTTTC
>TRBJ1-1|TRBV20-1|NA|NA
CSASYRVNTEAFF
TGCAGTGCTAGTTACAGAGTGAACACTGAAGCTTTCTTT
>TRBJ1-4|TRBV19|medium-sized|NA
CASSPSGGVEEKLFF
TGTGCCAGTAGCCCCAGCGGAGGGGTTGAGGAAAAACTGTTTTTT